This T cell receptor beta chain was found in a study of CD8+ T cells in alopecia areata. Treatment specified: oral pan-JAK inhibitor, 5-10 mg twice daily. A word on this clone: Its target is unknown.

Following extraction, RNA underwent reverse transcription to cDNA, which served as the sequencing template. Produced via immunoSEQ multiplex PCR; TCRdb's table is partial and in-frame only. The profile covers 75,000 to 80,000 clones, with around 61% appearing a single time and roughly a quarter taken by the ten largest. The study, taken as a whole, reports: Affected lesional scalp, above all in alopecia totalis/universalis, was more clonal than normal scalp.

The TCR comes from a human donor with alopecia areata. This specimen was CD8+ T cells sorted from blood, taken at week 24, from a patient treated with tofacitinib.

The CDR3 loop reads CASSSTGSPYEQYF. DNA of the CDR3: TGTGCCAGCAGCTCCACGGGGTCCCCCTACGAGCAGTACTTC. V usage is TRBV13 and J usage is TRBJ2-7; the D gene is possibly TRBD2 (5 bases). Trimming removed 4 bases at V and 2 bases at J, with 12 bases between. CDR1 PRHDT and CDR2 FYEKMQ come from the germline V gene (reference sequence). This CDR3 has 14 amino acids.